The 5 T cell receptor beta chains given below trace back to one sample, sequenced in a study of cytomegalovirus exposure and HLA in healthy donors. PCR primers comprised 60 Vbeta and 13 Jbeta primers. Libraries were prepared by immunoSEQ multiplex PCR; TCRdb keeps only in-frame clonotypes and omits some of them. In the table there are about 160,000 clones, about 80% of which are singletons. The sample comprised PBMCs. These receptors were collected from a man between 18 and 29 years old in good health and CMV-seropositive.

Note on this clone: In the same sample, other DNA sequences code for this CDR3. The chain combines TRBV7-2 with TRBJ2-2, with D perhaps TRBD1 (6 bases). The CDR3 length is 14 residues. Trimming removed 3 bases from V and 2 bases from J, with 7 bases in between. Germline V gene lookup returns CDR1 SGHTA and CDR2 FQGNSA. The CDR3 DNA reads TGTGCCAGCAGCTTGGGACAAAACACCGGGGAGCTGTTTTTT. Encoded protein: CASSLGQNTGELFF.

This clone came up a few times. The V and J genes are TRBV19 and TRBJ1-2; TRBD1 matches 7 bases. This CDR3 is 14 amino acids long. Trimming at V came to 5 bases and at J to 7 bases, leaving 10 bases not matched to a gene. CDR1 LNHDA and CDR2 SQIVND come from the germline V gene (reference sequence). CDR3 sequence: CASSAQQGWGGYTF. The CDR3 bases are TGTGCCAGTAGTGCCCAACAGGGGTGGGGTGGCTACACCTTC. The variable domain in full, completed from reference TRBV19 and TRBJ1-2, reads DGGITQSPKYLFRKEGQNVTLSCEQNLNHDAMYWYRQDPGQGLRLIYYSQIVNDFQKGDIAEGYSVSREKKESFPLTVTSAQKNPTAFYLCASSAQQGWGGYTFGSGTRLTVV.

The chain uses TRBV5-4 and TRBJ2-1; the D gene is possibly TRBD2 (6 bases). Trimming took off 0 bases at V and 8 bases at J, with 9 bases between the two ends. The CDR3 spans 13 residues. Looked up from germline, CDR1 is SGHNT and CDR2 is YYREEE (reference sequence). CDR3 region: CASSLAGDDEQFF. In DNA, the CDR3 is TGTGCCAGCAGCTTGGCGGGAGACGATGAGCAGTTCTTC. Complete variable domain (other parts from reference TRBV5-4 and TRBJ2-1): ETGVTQSPTHLIKTRGQQVTLRCSSQSGHNTVSWYQQALGQGPQFIFQYYREEENGRGNFPPRFSGLQFPNYSSELNVNALELDDSALYLCASSLAGDDEQFFGPGTRLTVL.

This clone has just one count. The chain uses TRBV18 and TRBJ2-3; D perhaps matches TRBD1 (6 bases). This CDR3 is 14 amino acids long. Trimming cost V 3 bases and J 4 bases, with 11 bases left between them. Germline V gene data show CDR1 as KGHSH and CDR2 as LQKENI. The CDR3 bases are TGTGCCAGCTCACCGCTCGAGGGGGCAGATACGCAGTATTTT. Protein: CASSPLEGADTQYF.

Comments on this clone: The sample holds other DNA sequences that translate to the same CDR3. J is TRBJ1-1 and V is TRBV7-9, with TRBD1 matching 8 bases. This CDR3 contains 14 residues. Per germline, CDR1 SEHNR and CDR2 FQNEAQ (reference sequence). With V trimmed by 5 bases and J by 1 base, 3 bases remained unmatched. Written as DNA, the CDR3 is TGTGCCAGCAGCGCTACAGGGGGGAACACTGAAGCTTTCTTT. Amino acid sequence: CASSATGGNTEAFF. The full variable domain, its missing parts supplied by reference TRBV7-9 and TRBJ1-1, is DTGVSQNPRHKITKRGQNVTFRCDPISEHNRLYWYRQTLGQGPEFLTYFQNEAQLEKSRLLSDRFSAERPKGSFSTLEIQRTEQGDSAMYLCASSATGGNTEAFFGQGTRLTVV.